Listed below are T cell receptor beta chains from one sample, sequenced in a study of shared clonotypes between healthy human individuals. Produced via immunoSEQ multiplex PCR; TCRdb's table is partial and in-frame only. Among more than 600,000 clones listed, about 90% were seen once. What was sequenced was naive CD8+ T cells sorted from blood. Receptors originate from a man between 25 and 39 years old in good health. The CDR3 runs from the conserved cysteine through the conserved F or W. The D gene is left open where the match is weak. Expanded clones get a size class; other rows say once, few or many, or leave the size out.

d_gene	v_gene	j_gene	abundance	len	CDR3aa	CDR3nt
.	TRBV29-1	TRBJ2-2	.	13	CSVEDPNTGELFF	TGCAGCGTTGAGGATCCGAACACCGGGGAGCTGTTTTTT
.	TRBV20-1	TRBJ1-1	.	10	CSARGEDAFF	TGCAGTGCTAGGGGCGAGGACGCTTTCTTT
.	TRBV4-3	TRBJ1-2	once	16	CASSQDRGLANYGYTF	TGCGCCAGCAGCCAAGACAGGGGCCTAGCTAACTATGGCTACACCTTC
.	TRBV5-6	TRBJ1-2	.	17	CASSSMNRMDRSYGYTF	TGTGCCAGCAGCTCAATGAATAGAATGGACAGATCCTATGGCTACACCTTC
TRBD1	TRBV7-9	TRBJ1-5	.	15	CASSGPGQGYQPQHF	TGTGCCAGCAGTGGACCGGGACAGGGGTATCAGCCCCAGCATTTT
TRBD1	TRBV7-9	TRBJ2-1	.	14	CASSLGGQENEQFF	TGTGCCAGCAGCTTAGGCGGACAGGAGAATGAGCAGTTCTTC
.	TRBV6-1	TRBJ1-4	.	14	CASIERDGYEKLFF	TGTGCCAGCATTGAGCGGGACGGGTATGAAAAACTGTTTTTT
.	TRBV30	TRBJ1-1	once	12	CAWIGLRSEAFF	TGTGCCTGGATAGGTCTCCGAAGTGAAGCTTTCTTT
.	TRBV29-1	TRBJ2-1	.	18	CSVEGTATRAGLINEQFF	TGCAGCGTTGAAGGGACAGCAACACGAGCGGGACTTATAAATGAGCAGTTCTTC
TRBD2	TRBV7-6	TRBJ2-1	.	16	CASSLALAGTYNEQFF	TGTGCCAGCAGCTTAGCGCTAGCGGGAACCTACAATGAGCAGTTCTTC
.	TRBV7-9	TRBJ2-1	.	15	CASSFVSGGYNEQFF	TGTGCCAGCAGTTTCGTATCTGGGGGCTACAATGAGCAGTTCTTC
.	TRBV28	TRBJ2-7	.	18	CASSSLVWESGIGGEQYF	TGTGCCAGCAGTTCTCTGGTATGGGAGAGCGGGATAGGGGGGGAGCAGTACTTC
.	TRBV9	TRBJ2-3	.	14	CASSVAGAVDTQYF	TGTGCCAGCAGCGTAGCGGGAGCGGTAGATACGCAGTATTTT
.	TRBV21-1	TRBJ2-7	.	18	CASSKPRLYDRGLNEQYF	TGTGCCAGCAGCAAACCCCGCTTATATGACAGGGGGCTGAACGAGCAGTACTTC
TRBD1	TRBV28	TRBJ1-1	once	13	CASTGQGWGEAFF	TGTGCCAGCACCGGACAGGGATGGGGTGAAGCTTTCTTT
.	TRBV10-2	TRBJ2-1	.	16	CASSEFHGSINNEQFF	TGCGCCAGCAGTGAGTTTCACGGGAGTATCAACAATGAGCAGTTCTTC
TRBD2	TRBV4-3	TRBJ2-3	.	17	CASSQDPSGSWTDTQYF	TGCGCCAGCAGCCAAGATCCTAGCGGGAGTTGGACAGATACGCAGTATTTT
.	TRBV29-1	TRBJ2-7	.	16	CSVLPTGGLGAYEQYF	TGCAGCGTCCTACCCACCGGAGGGCTCGGGGCCTACGAGCAGTACTTC
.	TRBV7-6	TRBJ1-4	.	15	CASSARDRTNEKLFF	TGTGCCAGCAGCGCCCGGGACCGCACTAATGAAAAACTGTTTTTT
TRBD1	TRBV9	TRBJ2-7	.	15	CASSVRDSNSYEQYF	TGTGCCAGCAGCGTCCGGGACAGTAACTCCTACGAGCAGTACTTC
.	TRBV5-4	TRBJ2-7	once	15	CASSWHRDGSYEQYF	TGTGCCAGCAGCTGGCACAGGGACGGGTCCTACGAGCAGTACTTC
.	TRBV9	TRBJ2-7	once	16	CASSVGGRVARDEQYF	TGTGCCAGCAGCGTAGGCGGACGGGTAGCACGAGACGAGCAGTACTTC
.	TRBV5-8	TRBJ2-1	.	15	CASRLSNDSYNEQFF	TGTGCCAGCAGGCTTAGCAATGACTCCTACAATGAGCAGTTCTTC
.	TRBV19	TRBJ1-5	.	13	CASSISSNQPQHF	TGTGCCAGTAGTATATCTAGCAATCAGCCCCAGCATTTT
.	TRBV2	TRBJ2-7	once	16	CASSALTGAFLYEQYF	TGTGCCAGCAGTGCACTGACAGGAGCCTTCCTCTACGAGCAGTACTTC
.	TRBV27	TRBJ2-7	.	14	CASSFLGSSYEQYF	TGTGCCAGCAGTTTCTTGGGGAGCTCCTACGAGCAGTACTTC
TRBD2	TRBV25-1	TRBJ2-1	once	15	CASSETSGYDNEQFF	TGTGCCAGCAGTGAGACTAGCGGATACGACAATGAGCAGTTCTTC
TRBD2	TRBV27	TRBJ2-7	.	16	CASSFRTSGARYEQYF	TGTGCCAGCAGTTTTAGGACTAGCGGGGCCCGCTACGAGCAGTACTTC
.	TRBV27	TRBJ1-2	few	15	CASSPWLGSSKGYTF	TGTGCCAGCAGTCCTTGGCTGGGTTCGTCGAAGGGCTACACCTTC
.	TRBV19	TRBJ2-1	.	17	CASSIDLGTEVGNEQFF	TGTGCCAGTAGTATAGATCTTGGGACTGAGGTGGGCAATGAGCAGTTCTTC
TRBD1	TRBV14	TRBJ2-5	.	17	CASSPRGDRGIQETQYF	TGTGCCAGCAGCCCCCGGGGTGACAGGGGGATCCAAGAGACCCAGTACTTC
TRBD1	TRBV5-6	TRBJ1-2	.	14	CASSRPGTGYGYTF	TGTGCCAGCAGCCGGCCCGGGACAGGGTATGGCTACACCTTC
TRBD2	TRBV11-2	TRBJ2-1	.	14	CASSGLGSYNEQFF	TGTGCCAGCAGCGGACTAGGCTCCTACAATGAGCAGTTCTTC
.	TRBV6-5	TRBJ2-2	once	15	CASSYMEGPTGELFF	TGTGCCAGCAGTTACATGGAGGGACCCACCGGGGAGCTGTTTTTT
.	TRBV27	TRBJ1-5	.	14	CASSLYRYNQPQHF	TGTGCCAGCAGTTTGTACAGGTACAATCAGCCCCAGCATTTT
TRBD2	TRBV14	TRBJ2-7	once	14	CASSQLGGPYEQYF	TGTGCCAGCAGCCAGCTGGGAGGGCCATACGAGCAGTACTTC
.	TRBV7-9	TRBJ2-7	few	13	CASSTSDTYEQYF	TGTGCCAGCAGCACCTCGGACACTTACGAGCAGTACTTC
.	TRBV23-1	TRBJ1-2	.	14	CASSMGRVDYGYTF	TGCGCCAGCAGTATGGGACGGGTCGACTATGGCTACACCTTC
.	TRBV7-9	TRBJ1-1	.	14	CASSLAGSNTEAFF	TGTGCCAGCAGCTTGGCAGGGTCGAACACTGAAGCTTTCTTT
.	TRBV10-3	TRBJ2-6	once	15	CAIGQASSGANVLTF	TGTGCCATCGGGCAGGCGAGCTCTGGGGCCAACGTCCTGACTTTC
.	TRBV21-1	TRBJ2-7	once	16	CASSKCGQGVCYEQYF	TGTGCCAGCAGCAAATGTGGGCAGGGAGTCTGCTACGAGCAGTACTTC
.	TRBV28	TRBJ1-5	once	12	CASSLDTFGQHF	TGTGCCAGCAGCCTTGACACATTCGGCCAGCATTTT
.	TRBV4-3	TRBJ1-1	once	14	CASSQKARGTEAFF	TGCGCCAGCAGCCAAAAAGCACGGGGCACTGAAGCTTTCTTT
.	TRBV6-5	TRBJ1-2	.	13	CASSYGGANGYTF	TGTGCCAGCAGTTACGGGGGGGCGAATGGCTACACCTTC
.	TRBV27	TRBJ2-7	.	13	CASSYKVTYEQYF	TGTGCCAGCAGTTATAAGGTTACCTACGAGCAGTACTTC
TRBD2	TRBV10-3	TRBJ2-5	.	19	CAISESVASGHLSQETQYF	TGTGCCATCAGTGAGTCGGTGGCTAGCGGGCACCTGTCCCAAGAGACCCAGTACTTC
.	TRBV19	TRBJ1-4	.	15	CASSPVSGLVEKLFF	TGTGCCAGTAGTCCCGTTTCGGGCTTGGTTGAAAAACTGTTTTTT
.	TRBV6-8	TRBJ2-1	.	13	CASKQRGYNEQFF	TGTGCCAGCAAGCAACGGGGTTACAATGAGCAGTTCTTC
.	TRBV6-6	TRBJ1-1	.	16	CASSQALYGEYAEAFF	TGTGCCAGCAGTCAGGCCCTATATGGGGAGTACGCTGAAGCTTTCTTT
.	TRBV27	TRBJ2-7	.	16	CASSSSTGRKMYEQYF	.
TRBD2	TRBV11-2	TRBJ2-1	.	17	CASSLGRAAGGDNEQFF	TGTGCCAGCAGCTTAGGAAGGGCAGCGGGAGGGGACAATGAGCAGTTCTTC
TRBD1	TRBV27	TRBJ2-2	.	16	CASSLPGGSVAGELFF	TGTGCCAGCAGCCTTCCAGGGGGCTCCGTAGCCGGGGAGCTGTTTTTT
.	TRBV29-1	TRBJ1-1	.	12	CSVDRRGTEAFF	TGCAGCGTTGATCGCAGGGGCACTGAAGCTTTCTTT
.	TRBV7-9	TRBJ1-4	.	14	CASSPSPTASELFF	TGTGCCAGCAGCCCGTCTCCGACGGCCTCCGAACTGTTTTTT
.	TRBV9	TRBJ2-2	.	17	CASSPTRLQGSTGELFF	TGTGCCAGCAGCCCTACCAGATTACAGGGATCCACCGGGGAGCTGTTTTTT
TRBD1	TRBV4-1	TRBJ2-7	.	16	CASSQRTGGRIYEQYF	TGCGCCAGCAGCCAACGGACAGGGGGAAGGATCTACGAGCAGTACTTC
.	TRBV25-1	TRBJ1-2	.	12	CASGPSGDGYTF	TGTGCCAGCGGACCGAGTGGGGATGGCTACACCTTC